What follows describes a single T cell receptor beta chain. Antigen: not known. A library prepared for alpha chains yielded this beta chain as an off-target read; its size is of little meaning. The data stem from a study of spatial heterogeneity in lung cancer. Study results and limitations: It was found that expanded intratumoral alpha and beta TCR counts tracked tumor mutation counts.

The V gene lost 4 bases and the J gene lost 3 bases, with 12 bases spanning the gap. Germline V gene data show CDR1 as LGHDT and CDR2 as YNNKEL (reference sequence). The CDR3 consists of 14 residues. TCRdb re-derived calls from the 5' RACE reads in MiXCR, one entry per CDR3 protein. The sample lists around 18,000 distinct CDR3 sequences, roughly 10% occurring once. Time point specified: sample taken at primary tumor resection. The source is a female donor with early-stage non-small cell lung cancer. Specimen: lung tumor tissue, collected at surgery. The chain employs TRBV3-1 and TRBJ1-2, with a possible D match to TRBD1 (5 bases). CDR3 in DNA: TGTGCCAGCAGCCCGCTCGGCAGGGACTATGGCTACACCTTC. It is translated as CASSPLGRDYGYTF.